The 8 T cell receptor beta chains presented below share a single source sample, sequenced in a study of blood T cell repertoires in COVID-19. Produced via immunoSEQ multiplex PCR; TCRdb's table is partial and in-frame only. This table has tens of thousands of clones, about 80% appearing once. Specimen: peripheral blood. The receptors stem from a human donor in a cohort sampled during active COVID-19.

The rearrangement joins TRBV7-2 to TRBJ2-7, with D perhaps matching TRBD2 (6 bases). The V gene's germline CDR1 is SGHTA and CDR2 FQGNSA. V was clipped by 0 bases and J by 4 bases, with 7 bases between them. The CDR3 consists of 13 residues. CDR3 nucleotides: TGTGCCAGCAGCTTAGCGGGGAGGTACGAGCAGTACTTC. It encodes CASSLAGRYEQYF.

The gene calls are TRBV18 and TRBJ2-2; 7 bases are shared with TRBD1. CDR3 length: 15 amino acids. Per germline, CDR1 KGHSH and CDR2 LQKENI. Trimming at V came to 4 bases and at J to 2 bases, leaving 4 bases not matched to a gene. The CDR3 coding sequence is TGTGCCAGCTCACGGGACAGCCCAAACACCGGGGAGCTGTTTTTT. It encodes CASSRDSPNTGELFF. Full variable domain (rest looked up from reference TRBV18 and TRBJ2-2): NAGVMQNPRHLVRRRGQEARLRCSPMKGHSHVYWYRQLPEEGLKFMVYLQKENIIDESGMPKERFSAEFPKEGPSILRIQQVVRGDSAAYFCASSRDSPNTGELFFGEGSRLTVL.

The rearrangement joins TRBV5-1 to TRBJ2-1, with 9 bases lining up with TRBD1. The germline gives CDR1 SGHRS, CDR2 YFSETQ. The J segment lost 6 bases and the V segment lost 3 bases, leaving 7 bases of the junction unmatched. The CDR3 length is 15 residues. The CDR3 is CASSWGTGTSNEQFF. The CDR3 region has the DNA TGCGCCAGCAGCTGGGGGACAGGGACGAGCAATGAGCAGTTCTTC.

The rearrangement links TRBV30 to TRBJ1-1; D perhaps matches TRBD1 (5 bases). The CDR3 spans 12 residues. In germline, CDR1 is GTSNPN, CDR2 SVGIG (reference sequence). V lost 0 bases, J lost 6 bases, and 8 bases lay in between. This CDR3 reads CAWSVWGAEAFF. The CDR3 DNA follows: TGTGCCTGGAGTGTTTGGGGCGCTGAAGCTTTCTTT.

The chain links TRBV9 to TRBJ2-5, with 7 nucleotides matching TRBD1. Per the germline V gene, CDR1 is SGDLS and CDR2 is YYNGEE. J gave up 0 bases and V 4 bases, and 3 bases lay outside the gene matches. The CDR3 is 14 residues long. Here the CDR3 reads CASSKQGNQETQYF. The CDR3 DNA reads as TGTGCCAGCAGCAAACAGGGGAACCAAGAGACCCAGTACTTC.

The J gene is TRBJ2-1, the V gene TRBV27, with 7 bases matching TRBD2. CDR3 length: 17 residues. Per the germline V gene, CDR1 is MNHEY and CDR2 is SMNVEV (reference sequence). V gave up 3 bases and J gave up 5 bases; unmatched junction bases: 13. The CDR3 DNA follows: TGTGCCAGCAGTTTTGGGACCTCCGGGAGGAGGGACAATGAGCAGTTCTTC. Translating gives CASSFGTSGRRDNEQFF.

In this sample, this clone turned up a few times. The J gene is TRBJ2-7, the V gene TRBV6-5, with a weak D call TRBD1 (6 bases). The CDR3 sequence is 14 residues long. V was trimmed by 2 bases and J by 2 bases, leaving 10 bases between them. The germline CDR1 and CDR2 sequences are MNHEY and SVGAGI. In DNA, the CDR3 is TGTGCCAGCAGTTACAACAGGGAGACCTACGAGCAGTACTTC. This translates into CASSYNRETYEQYF.

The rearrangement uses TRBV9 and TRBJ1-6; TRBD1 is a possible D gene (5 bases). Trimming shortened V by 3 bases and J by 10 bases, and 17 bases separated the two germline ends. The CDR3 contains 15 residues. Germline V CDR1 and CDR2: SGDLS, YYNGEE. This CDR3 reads CASSAGDLRESPLHF. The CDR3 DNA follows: TGTGCCAGCAGCGCCGGGGACTTGAGGGAATCACCCCTCCACTTT.